A selection of T cell receptor beta chains follows, all from one sample in a study of T cells in Graves' hyperthyroidism and ophthalmopathy. MiXCR, run by TCRdb on the multiplex PCR reads, gives a single entry per CDR3 protein. The sample lists hundreds of thousands of distinct CDR3 sequences; 15% to 20% were seen once. Material: blood. Receptors were obtained from a woman in her twenties or thirties with Graves' hyperthyroidism. CDR3s include the opening cysteine and the closing phenylalanine or tryptophan. D genes are given only for firm matches. Some rows have no size entry. The others give once, few or many, or a class for an expanded clone.

clone_size,j_call,d_call,cdr3_length,v_call,cdr3_nt,cdr3_aa
few,TRBJ2-7,TRBD2,15,TRBV6-1,TGTGCCAGCAGTCCTGGTGGAGGGACTAGCTACGAGCAGTACTTC,CASSPGGGTSYEQYF
many,TRBJ1-3,TRBD1,15,TRBV20-1,TGCAGTGCTAACAGGGGAGGTGGTGCTGGAAACACCATATATTTT,CSANRGGGAGNTIYF
many,TRBJ1-5,TRBD1,13,TRBV7-2,TGTGCCAGCAGCTTTACAGGGGGGCAGCCCCAGCATTTT,CASSFTGGQPQHF
few,TRBJ2-3,TRBD2,17,TRBV18,TGTGCCAGCTCACCGGGACTAGCGGGAGACCTCCCAGATACGCAGTATTTT,CASSPGLAGDLPDTQYF
-,TRBJ2-2,-,13,TRBV13,TGTGCCACGATGACAGGGAACACCGGGGAGCTGTTTTTT,CATMTGNTGELFF
-,TRBJ1-5,-,15,TRBV6-1,TGTGCCAGCAGGGGGGCAGGGAAGAGCAATCAGCCCCAGCATTTT,CASRGAGKSNQPQHF
-,TRBJ2-1,-,15,TRBV6-2/TRBV6-3,TGTGCCAGCAGACATCCGGGAGTTGAGGGGAATGAGCAGTTCTTC,CASRHPGVEGNEQFF
few,TRBJ2-7,TRBD1,13,TRBV12-5,TGTGCTAGTGGTTTACAGGGGGCTAACGAGCAGTACTTC,CASGLQGANEQYF
-,TRBJ1-2,-,12,TRBV20-1,TGCAGTGCTAGACGAGGGGGCTATGGCTACACCTTC,CSARRGGYGYTF
few,TRBJ2-3,TRBD2,15,TRBV6-1,TGTGCCAGCGGGGGAAGGGGACTAGAGACAGATACGCAGTATTTT,CASGGRGLETDTQYF
many,TRBJ2-3,-,8,TRBV20-1,TGCAGTGCTAGCACGCAGTATTTT,CSASTQYF
few,TRBJ1-2,-,14,TRBV27,TGTGCCAGCAGTTCCCTAAGACACCCTTATGGCTACACCTTC,CASSSLRHPYGYTF
many,TRBJ2-5,-,15,TRBV12-3/TRBV12-4,TGTGCCAGCAGTTTGGGGCTAGCAGCCCAAGAGACCCAGTACTTC,CASSLGLAAQETQYF
many,TRBJ2-2,-,14,TRBV11-2,TGTGCCAGCAGCTTACTCGACAGCACCGGGGAGCTGTTTTTT,CASSLLDSTGELFF
many,TRBJ2-7,-,15,TRBV28,TGTGCCAGCAGTGCACACAGCGACGCCTCCTACGAGCAGTACTTC,CASSAHSDASYEQYF
many,TRBJ1-2,-,16,TRBV2,TGTGCCAGCAGTGAAAAATCGGGCAGGGGTCCCTATGGCTACACCTTC,CASSEKSGRGPYGYTF
many,TRBJ1-2,-,14,TRBV28,TGTGCCAGCAGTTTCGGGGTTCGCGGCTATGGCTACACCTTC,CASSFGVRGYGYTF
-,TRBJ2-7,TRBD1,15,TRBV4-1,TGCGCCAGCAGCCACCTGGGACAGGGCTCCTACGAGCAGTACTTC,CASSHLGQGSYEQYF
many,TRBJ2-2,-,14,TRBV5-1,TGCGCCAGCAGCATCGCCGGGCCCACCGGGGAGCTGTTTTTT,CASSIAGPTGELFF
few,TRBJ2-7,-,14,TRBV2,TGTGCCAGCCCTCAACGGGGGCGGGAGTACGAGCAGTACTTC,CASPQRGREYEQYF
-,TRBJ2-3,TRBD2,14,TRBV24-1,TGTGCCACCGGGACTAGCGGGAGATCAAATACGCAGTATTTT,CATGTSGRSNTQYF
many,TRBJ2-1,-,16,TRBV11-2,TGTGCCAGCAGCTTATCCGGGACCCCCTCGGTGAATGAGCAGTTCTTC,CASSLSGTPSVNEQFF
many,TRBJ2-7,TRBD2,14,TRBV6-5,TGTGCCAGCAGTTACAACGGGAGGGCCTACGAGCAGTACTTC,CASSYNGRAYEQYF
many,TRBJ2-5,TRBD2,16,TRBV6-6,TGTGCCAGCAGTTACTCTGGAAGCGGGAGGGGAAAGACCCAGTACTTC,CASSYSGSGRGKTQYF
-,TRBJ2-5,TRBD2,16,TRBV7-6,TGTGCCAGCAGCTTATTTTCGGCGGGAGGTGGTGAGACCCAGTACTTC,CASSLFSAGGGETQYF
-,TRBJ1-6,TRBD1,15,TRBV13,TGTGCCAGCAGCCGCGGGACAGGGGATAATTCACCCCTCCACTTT,CASSRGTGDNSPLHF
many,TRBJ2-1,TRBD1,19,TRBV27,TGTGCCAGCAACAAAAGGGGGACAGGGGTCTCAAGCTCCTACAATGAGCAGTTCTTC,CASNKRGTGVSSSYNEQFF